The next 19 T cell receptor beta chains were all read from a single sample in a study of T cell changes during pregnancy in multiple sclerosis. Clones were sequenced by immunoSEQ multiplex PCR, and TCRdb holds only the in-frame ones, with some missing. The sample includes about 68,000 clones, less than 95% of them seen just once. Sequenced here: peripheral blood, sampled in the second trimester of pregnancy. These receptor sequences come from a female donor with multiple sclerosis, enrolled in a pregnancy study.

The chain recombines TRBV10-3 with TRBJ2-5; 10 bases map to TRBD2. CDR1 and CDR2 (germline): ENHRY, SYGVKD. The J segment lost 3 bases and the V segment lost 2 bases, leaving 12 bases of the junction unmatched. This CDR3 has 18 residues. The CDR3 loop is CAISEGQRGGLGEETQYF. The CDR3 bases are TGTGCCATCAGTGAGGGCCAGCGGGGGGGCTTGGGTGAAGAGACCCAGTACTTC.

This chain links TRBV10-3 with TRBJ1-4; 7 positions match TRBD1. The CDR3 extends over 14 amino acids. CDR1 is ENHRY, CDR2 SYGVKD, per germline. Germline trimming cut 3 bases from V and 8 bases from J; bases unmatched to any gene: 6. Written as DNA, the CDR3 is TGTGCCATCAGTGAAGACAGGGTTGGGGAAAAACTGTTTTTT. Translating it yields CAISEDRVGEKLFF.

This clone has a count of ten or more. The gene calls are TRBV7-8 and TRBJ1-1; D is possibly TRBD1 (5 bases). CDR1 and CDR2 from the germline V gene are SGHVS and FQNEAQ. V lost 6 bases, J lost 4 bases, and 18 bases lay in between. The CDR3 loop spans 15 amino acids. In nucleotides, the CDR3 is TGTGCCAGCAGTGACAGTGCGGAGAGATCCACTGAAGCTTTCTTT. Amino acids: CASSDSAERSTEAFF.

The CDR3 nucleotides are TGCGCCAGCAGCCAAGACCCAGGGGTCTTTTGGAATTCACCCCTCCACTTT. Translated, it gives CASSQDPGVFWNSPLHF. The chain uses TRBV4-1 and TRBJ1-6; D possibly corresponds to TRBD1 (6 bases). Germline V gene sequence: CDR1 MGHRA, CDR2 YSYEKL. Trimming took 0 bases from V and 7 from J, leaving 16 bases between them. This CDR3 has 17 residues.

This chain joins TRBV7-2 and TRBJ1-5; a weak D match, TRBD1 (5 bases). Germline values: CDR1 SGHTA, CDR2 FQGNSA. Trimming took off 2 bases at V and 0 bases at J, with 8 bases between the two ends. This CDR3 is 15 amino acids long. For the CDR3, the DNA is TGTGCCAGCAGCTTATGGAGGGGTAGCAATCAGCCCCAGCATTTT. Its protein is CASSLWRGSNQPQHF.

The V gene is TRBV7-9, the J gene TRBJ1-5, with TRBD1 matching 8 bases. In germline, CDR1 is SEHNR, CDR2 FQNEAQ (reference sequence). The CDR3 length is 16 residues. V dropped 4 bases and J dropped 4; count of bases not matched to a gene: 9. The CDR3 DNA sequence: TGTGCCAGCAGCTCTTGGGAAGGACAGGGAAATCAGCCCCAGCATTTT. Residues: CASSSWEGQGNQPQHF.

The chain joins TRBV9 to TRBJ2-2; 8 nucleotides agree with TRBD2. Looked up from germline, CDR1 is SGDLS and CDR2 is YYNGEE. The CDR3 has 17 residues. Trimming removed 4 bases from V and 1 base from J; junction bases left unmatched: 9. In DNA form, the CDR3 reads TGTGCCAGCAGCCACCCTCGGGGGGGATTGAACACCGGGGAGCTGTTTTTT. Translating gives CASSHPRGGLNTGELFF.

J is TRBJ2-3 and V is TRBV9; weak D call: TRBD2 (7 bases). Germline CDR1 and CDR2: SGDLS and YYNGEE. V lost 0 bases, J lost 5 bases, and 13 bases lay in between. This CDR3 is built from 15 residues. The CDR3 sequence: CASSVDGGARDTQYF. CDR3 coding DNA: TGTGCCAGCAGCGTAGATGGGGGGGCCCGAGATACGCAGTATTTT.

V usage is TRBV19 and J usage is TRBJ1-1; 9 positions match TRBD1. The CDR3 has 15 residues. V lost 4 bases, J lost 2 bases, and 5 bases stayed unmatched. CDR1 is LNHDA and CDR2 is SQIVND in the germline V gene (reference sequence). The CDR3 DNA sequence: TGTGCCAGTAGTAGGCGACAGGGGGGAAACACTGAAGCTTTCTTT. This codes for CASSRRQGGNTEAFF.

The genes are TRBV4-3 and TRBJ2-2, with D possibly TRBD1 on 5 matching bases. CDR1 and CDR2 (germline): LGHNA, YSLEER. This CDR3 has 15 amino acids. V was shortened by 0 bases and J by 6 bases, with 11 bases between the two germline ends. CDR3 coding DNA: TGCGCCAGCAGCCAAGATCCAGGGTGGGCCGGGGAGCTGTTTTTT. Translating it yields CASSQDPGWAGELFF.

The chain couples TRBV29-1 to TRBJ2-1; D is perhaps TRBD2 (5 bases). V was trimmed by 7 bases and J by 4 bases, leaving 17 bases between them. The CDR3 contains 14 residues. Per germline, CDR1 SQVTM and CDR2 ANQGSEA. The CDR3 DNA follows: TGCAGCGCCCACAAGCCCGGGGTTTACAATGAGCAGTTCTTC. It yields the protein CSAHKPGVYNEQFF.

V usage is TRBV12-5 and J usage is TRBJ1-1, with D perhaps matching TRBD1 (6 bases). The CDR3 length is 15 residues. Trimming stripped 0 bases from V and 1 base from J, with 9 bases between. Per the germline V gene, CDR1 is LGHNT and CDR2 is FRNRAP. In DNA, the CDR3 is TGTGCTAGTGGTTTGGTAAAGGGACAGAACACTGAAGCTTTCTTT. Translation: CASGLVKGQNTEAFF. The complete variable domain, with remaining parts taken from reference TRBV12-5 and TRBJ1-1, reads DARVTQTPRHKVTEMGQEVTMRCQPILGHNTVFWYRQTMMQGLELLAYFRNRAPLDDSGMPKDRFSAEMPDATLATLKIQPSEPRDSAVYFCASGLVKGQNTEAFFGQGTRLTVV.

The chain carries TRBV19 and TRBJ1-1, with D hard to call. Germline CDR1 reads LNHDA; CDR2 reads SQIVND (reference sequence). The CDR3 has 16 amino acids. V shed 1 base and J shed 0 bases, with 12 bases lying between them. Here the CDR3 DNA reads TGTGCCAGTAGTATAGGGGAGGACGCCTTGAACACTGAAGCTTTCTTT. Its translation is CASSIGEDALNTEAFF.

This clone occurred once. The CDR3 nucleotides read TGTGCCAGCAGTTACTCCACAGGGGTTAACACTGAAGCTTTCTTT. Translation gives CASSYSTGVNTEAFF. The gene calls are TRBV6-5 and TRBJ1-1; TRBD1 aligns across 7 bases. Per the germline V gene, CDR1 is MNHEY and CDR2 is SVGAGI. With 0 bases clipped from V and 2 bases from J, the junction kept 3 bases outside the gene matches. The CDR3 spans 15 residues.

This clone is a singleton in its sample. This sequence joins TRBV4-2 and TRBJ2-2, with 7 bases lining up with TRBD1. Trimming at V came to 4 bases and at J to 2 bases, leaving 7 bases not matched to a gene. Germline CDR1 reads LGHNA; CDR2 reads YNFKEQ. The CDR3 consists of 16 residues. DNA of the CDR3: TGTGCCAGCAGCCTGAGACAGGGTATTAACACCGGGGAGCTGTTTTTT. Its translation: CASSLRQGINTGELFF.

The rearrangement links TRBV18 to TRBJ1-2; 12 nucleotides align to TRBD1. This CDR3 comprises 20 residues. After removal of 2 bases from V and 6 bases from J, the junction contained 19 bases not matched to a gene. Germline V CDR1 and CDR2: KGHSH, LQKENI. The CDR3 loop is CASSPFSQTGTGGFSDGYTF. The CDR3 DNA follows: TGTGCCAGCTCACCATTCTCTCAGACCGGGACAGGGGGCTTCAGTGATGGCTACACCTTC.

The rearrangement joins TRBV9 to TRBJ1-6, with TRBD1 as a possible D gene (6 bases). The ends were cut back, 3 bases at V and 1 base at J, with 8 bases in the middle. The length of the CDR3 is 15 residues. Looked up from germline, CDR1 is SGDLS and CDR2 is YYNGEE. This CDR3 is CASSGGGSYNSPLHF. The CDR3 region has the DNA TGTGCCAGCAGCGGAGGGGGATCCTATAATTCACCCCTCCACTTT.

CDR3 in amino acids: CASSMLGQGAYEQYF. In DNA form, the CDR3 reads TGTGCCAGTAGTATGTTGGGACAGGGGGCCTACGAGCAGTACTTC. The rearrangement joins TRBV19 to TRBJ2-7, with 11 positions matching TRBD1. Trimming at V came to 3 bases and at J to 2 bases, leaving 3 bases not matched to a gene. Germline CDR1 and CDR2: LNHDA and SQIVND (reference sequence). The CDR3 extends over 15 amino acids. The full variable domain, its missing parts supplied by reference TRBV19 and TRBJ2-7, is DGGITQSPKYLFRKEGQNVTLSCEQNLNHDAMYWYRQDPGQGLRLIYYSQIVNDFQKGDIAEGYSVSREKKESFPLTVTSAQKNPTAFYLCASSMLGQGAYEQYFGPGTRLTVT.

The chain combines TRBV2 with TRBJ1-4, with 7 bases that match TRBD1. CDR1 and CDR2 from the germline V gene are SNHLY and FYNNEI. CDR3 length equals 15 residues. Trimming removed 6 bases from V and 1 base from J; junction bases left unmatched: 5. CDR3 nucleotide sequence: TGTGCCAGCAGACCGAACAGGGGAACTAATGAAAAACTGTTTTTT. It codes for CASRPNRGTNEKLFF.